The 21 T cell receptor beta chains below come from one sample, sequenced in a study of blood T cell repertoires in COVID-19. Assay: immunoSEQ multiplex PCR; the TCRdb copy retains only in-frame clones and omits some. The sample holds 50,000 to 55,000 clones, around 88% seen once. The specimen was peripheral blood. These receptors were taken from a woman older than 75 with acute or convalescent COVID-19.

The CDR3 sequence: CASSLVSRVDEQFF. CDR3 sequence (DNA): TGTGCCAGCAGCTTAGTCTCCAGGGTAGATGAGCAGTTCTTC. The rearrangement links TRBV11-3 to TRBJ2-1; a weak D match, TRBD1 (5 bases). With 1 base removed from V and 8 bases from J, the gap between germline ends came to 12 bases. CDR1 SGHNT and CDR2 YENEEA come from the germline V gene. The CDR3 loop spans 14 amino acids.

The rearrangement links TRBV20-1 to TRBJ2-7; perhaps TRBD1 as D (5 bases). The length of the CDR3 is 13 residues. V was pared by 3 bases and J by 4 bases, with 13 bases between. Germline-derived CDR1 and CDR2 are DFQATT and SNEGSKA (reference sequence). Written as DNA, the CDR3 is TGCAGTGCTAGTAGGGCAGGGCAGTACGAGCAGTACTTC. This gives the protein CSASRAGQYEQYF.

The J gene is TRBJ1-2, the V gene TRBV2, with TRBD1 matching over 10 bases. The CDR3 extends over 15 amino acids. Losses at the gene ends were 3 bases for V and 4 bases for J; bases not matched to a gene: 5. CDR1 and CDR2 (germline): SNHLY, FYNNEI. CDR3 in DNA: TGTGCCAGCAGTGAGCGGGGACAGGGGATCTATGGCTACACCTTC. Its protein product is CASSERGQGIYGYTF.

This CDR3 is CASSPTGSGLGYGYTF. CDR3 nucleotide sequence: TGTGCCAGCAGCCCGACCGGGTCAGGGTTGGGCTATGGCTACACCTTC. V is TRBV5-6 and J is TRBJ1-2; D perhaps matches TRBD1 (5 bases). The germline V gene encodes CDR1 SGHDT and CDR2 YYEEEE. V lost 4 bases, J lost 4 bases, and 20 bases lay in between. The CDR3 extends over 16 amino acids.

The chain joins TRBV6-1 to TRBJ2-3, with 9 bases identical to TRBD2. Germline V lookup: CDR1 MNHNS, CDR2 SASEGT. The CDR3 covers 16 residues. The J segment lost 2 bases and the V segment lost 1 base, leaving 4 bases of the junction unmatched. The CDR3 protein is CASSEVLAGATDTQYF. In nucleotides, the CDR3 is TGTGCCAGCAGTGAAGTCTTAGCGGGAGCCACAGATACGCAGTATTTT.

The genes are TRBV27 and TRBJ1-6; no definite D call. The CDR3 spans 15 residues. Deletions cut 7 bases from V and 9 bases from J, with 19 bases between. The V gene's germline CDR1 is MNHEY and CDR2 SMNVEV (reference sequence). CDR3 nucleotide sequence: TGTGCCAGCACGTTCGTGGGCCACCGGGGTTCACCCCTCCACTTT. This translates into CASTFVGHRGSPLHF.

The chain recombines TRBV9 with TRBJ1-3, with 7 bases that match TRBD1. Germline V gives CDR1 SGDLS, CDR2 YYNGEE. The CDR3 totals 14 residues. V lost 5 bases to trimming and J lost 0 bases; unmatched junction nucleotides: 2. CDR3 residues: CASSRQGSGNTIYF. The CDR3 region has the DNA TGTGCCAGCAGTCGACAGGGCTCTGGAAACACCATATATTTT.

The V call is TRBV9, the J call TRBJ1-5, with no clear D. CDR3 size: 14 residues. In germline, CDR1 is SGDLS, CDR2 YYNGEE. V lost 3 bases, J lost 0 bases, and 7 bases lay in between. CDR3 protein: CASSAGDSNQPQHF. For the CDR3, the DNA is TGTGCCAGCAGCGCCGGGGATAGCAATCAGCCCCAGCATTTT.

This clone appeared a single time. V is TRBV20-1 and J is TRBJ2-1, with 10 bases matching TRBD2. V was clipped by 3 bases and J by 9 bases; unmatched bases: 8. CDR3 size: 14 residues. Germline CDR1 reads DFQATT; CDR2 reads SNEGSKA (reference sequence). The CDR3 region has the DNA TGCAGTGCTAGTCGACTAGCGGGCTGGAGTGAGCAGTTCTTC. This codes for CSASRLAGWSEQFF.

The chain combines TRBV19 with TRBJ1-5; D is possibly TRBD1 (5 bases). V was pared by 3 bases and J by 6 bases, with 18 bases between. Germline V lookup: CDR1 LNHDA, CDR2 SQIVND (reference sequence). The CDR3 loop spans 16 amino acids. DNA of the CDR3: TGTGCCAGTAGTATCCCTGGGGCCTCCTTAGGTCAGCCCCAGCATTTT. It is translated as CASSIPGASLGQPQHF.

The rearrangement uses TRBV11-2 and TRBJ2-3; 9 bases are shared with TRBD2. After removal of 5 bases from V and 1 base from J, the junction contained 4 bases not matched to a gene. The germline gives CDR1 SGHAT, CDR2 FQNNGV. The CDR3 loop spans 15 amino acids. This CDR3 is CASSPWTSGTDTQYF. The CDR3 nucleotides are TGTGCCAGCAGCCCCTGGACTAGCGGCACAGATACGCAGTATTTT.

This chain links TRBV30 with TRBJ1-6; D call uncertain. The V end lost 0 bases, the J end lost 0 bases, and 6 bases lay between the germline ends. The CDR3 has 15 amino acids. Germline V gene sequence: CDR1 GTSNPN, CDR2 SVGIG (reference sequence). The CDR3 loop reads CAWSVESSYNSPLHF. In DNA, the CDR3 is TGTGCCTGGAGTGTAGAGAGCTCCTATAATTCACCCCTCCACTTT.

This clone has more than one count but fewer than ten. This chain links TRBV27 with TRBJ1-6; D not certain. V was shortened by 8 bases and J by 10 bases, with 15 bases between the two germline ends. Germline assignment: CDR1 MNHEY and CDR2 SMNVEV (reference sequence). The CDR3 length is 13 residues. The CDR3 is CASWPLTGSPLHF. DNA for the CDR3: TGTGCCAGCTGGCCCCTCACGGGGTCACCCCTCCACTTT.

The chain recombines TRBV18 with TRBJ2-7; D possibly corresponds to TRBD1 (6 bases). Germline V gene lookup returns CDR1 KGHSH and CDR2 LQKENI. V gave up 2 bases and J gave up 7 bases, with 18 bases separating them. The CDR3 consists of 15 residues. Here the CDR3 reads CASSPSWDTPGEQYF. In DNA form, the CDR3 reads TGTGCCAGCTCACCATCCTGGGACACGCCGGGGGAGCAGTACTTC.

The CDR3 protein is CASSPGGLAGVKSTGELFF. The CDR3 DNA follows: TGTGCCAGCAGCCCCGGAGGACTAGCGGGAGTGAAAAGCACCGGGGAGCTGTTTTTT. This chain links TRBV7-9 with TRBJ2-2; 13 nucleotides align to TRBD2. This CDR3 region has 19 residues. V was pared by 5 bases and J by 4 bases, with 13 bases of the junction left unmatched. Germline V gives CDR1 SEHNR, CDR2 FQNEAQ (reference sequence).

The chain recombines TRBV3-1 (or the pseudogene TRBV3-2) with TRBJ1-2, with D possibly being TRBD1 (6 bases). Germline CDR1 reads LGHDT; CDR2 reads YNNKEL (reference sequence). The V and J ends lost 3 bases and 0 bases respectively, with 20 bases between them. The CDR3 is 18 residues long. The CDR3, as DNA: TGTGCCAGCAGCCAGGACCCAAGGGGGAGGGCAGCTAACTATGGCTACACCTTC. It codes for CASSQDPRGRAANYGYTF.

The chain recombines TRBV28 with TRBJ2-5; TRBD2 is a possible D gene (6 bases). In germline, CDR1 is MDHEN, CDR2 SYDVKM. This CDR3 contains 15 residues. V was cut by 6 bases and J by 5 bases, with 19 bases left in between. CDR3: CASSGGTHKAETQYF. The CDR3 DNA reads TGTGCCAGCAGCGGCGGGACCCACAAGGCGGAGACCCAGTACTTC.

The chain links TRBV7-2 to TRBJ1-5; D gene uncertain. The CDR3 totals 13 residues. V was cut by 2 bases and J by 6 bases, with 8 bases left in between. The V gene's germline CDR1 is SGHTA and CDR2 FQGNSA. CDR3 protein: CASSLSRGQPQHF. DNA of the CDR3: TGTGCCAGCAGCTTATCCCGGGGTCAGCCCCAGCATTTT.

The chain uses TRBV18 and TRBJ1-6, with 10 bases identical to TRBD1. The trim removed 3 bases at V and 6 bases at J, leaving 8 bases unmatched. The CDR3 extends over 17 amino acids. Per germline, CDR1 KGHSH and CDR2 LQKENI. The CDR3 DNA sequence: TGTGCCAGCTCACCGGCGGGACAGGGGTCTTCTAATTCACCCCTCCACTTT. This translates into CASSPAGQGSSNSPLHF.

The chain joins TRBV2 to TRBJ2-3; no reliable D call. The germline V gene has CDR1 SNHLY and CDR2 FYNNEI. The CDR3 extends over 12 amino acids. Trimming stripped 7 bases from V and 4 bases from J, with 9 bases between. This CDR3 reads CASTRSADTQYF. The CDR3 nucleotides read TGTGCCAGCACAAGGAGTGCAGATACGCAGTATTTT.

The gene calls are TRBV12-3 or TRBV12-4 and TRBJ2-1; possible D gene TRBD2, 6 bases. This CDR3 is built from 13 residues. Trimming cost V 5 bases and J 10 bases, with 15 bases left between them. The CDR3 DNA reads TGTGCCAGCAGTATGGGCGGTCGGGGGGAGCAGTTCTTC. As protein: CASSMGGRGEQFF.